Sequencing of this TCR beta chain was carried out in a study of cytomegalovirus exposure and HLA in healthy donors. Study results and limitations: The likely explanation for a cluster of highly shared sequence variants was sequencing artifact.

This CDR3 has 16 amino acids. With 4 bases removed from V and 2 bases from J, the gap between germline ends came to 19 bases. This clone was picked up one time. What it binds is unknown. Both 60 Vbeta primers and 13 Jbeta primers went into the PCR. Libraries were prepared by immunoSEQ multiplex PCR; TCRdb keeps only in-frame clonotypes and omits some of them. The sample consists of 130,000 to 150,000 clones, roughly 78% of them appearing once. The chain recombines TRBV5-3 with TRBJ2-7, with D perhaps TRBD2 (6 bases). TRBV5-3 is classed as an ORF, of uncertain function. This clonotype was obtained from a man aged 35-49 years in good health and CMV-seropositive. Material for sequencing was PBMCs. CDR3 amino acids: CARSPWGDLFTYEQYF. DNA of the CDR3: TGTGCCAGAAGCCCCTGGGGGGACCTCTTCACCTACGAGCAGTACTTC.